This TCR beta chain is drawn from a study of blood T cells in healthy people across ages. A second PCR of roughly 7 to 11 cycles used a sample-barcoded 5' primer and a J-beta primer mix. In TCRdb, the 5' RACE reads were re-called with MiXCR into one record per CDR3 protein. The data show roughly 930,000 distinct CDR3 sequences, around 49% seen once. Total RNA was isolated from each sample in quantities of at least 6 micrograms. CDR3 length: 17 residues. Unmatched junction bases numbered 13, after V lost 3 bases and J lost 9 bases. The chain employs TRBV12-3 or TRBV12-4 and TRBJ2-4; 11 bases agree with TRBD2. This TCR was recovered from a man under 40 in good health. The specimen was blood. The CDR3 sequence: CASSFPSGGLVESIQYF. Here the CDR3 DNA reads TGTGCCAGCAGTTTTCCTAGCGGGGGGCTGGTTGAAAGCATTCAGTACTTC.